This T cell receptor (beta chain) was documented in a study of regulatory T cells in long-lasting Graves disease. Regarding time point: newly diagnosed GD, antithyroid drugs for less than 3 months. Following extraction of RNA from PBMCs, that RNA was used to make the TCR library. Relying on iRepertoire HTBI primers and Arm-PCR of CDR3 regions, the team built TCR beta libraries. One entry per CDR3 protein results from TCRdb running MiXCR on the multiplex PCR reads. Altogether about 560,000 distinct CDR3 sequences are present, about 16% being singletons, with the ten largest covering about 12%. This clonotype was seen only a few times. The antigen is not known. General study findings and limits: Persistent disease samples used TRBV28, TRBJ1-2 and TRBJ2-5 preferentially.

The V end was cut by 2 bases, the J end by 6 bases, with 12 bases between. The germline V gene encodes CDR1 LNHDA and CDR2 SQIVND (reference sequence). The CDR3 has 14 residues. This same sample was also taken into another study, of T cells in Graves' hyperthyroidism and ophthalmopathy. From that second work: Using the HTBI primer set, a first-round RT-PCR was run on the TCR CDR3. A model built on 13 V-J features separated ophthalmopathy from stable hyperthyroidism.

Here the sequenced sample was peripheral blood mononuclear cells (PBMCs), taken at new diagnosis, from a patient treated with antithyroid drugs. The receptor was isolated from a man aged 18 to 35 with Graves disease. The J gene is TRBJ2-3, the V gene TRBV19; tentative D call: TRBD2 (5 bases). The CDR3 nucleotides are TGTGCCAGTAGTATACGAACTGGGGAGGATACGCAGTATTTT. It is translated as CASSIRTGEDTQYF.